Listed here are 21 T cell receptor beta chains from one sample, sequenced in a study of shared clonotypes between healthy human individuals. Profiled with immunoSEQ multiplex PCR; TCRdb holds only in-frame clones, not every one. The sample holds over 2,000,000 clones, 93% seen once. Naive CD8 cells lacked CD45RO and underwent positive selection for CCR7, leaving out terminally differentiated effector memory CD45RA+ cells. Sequences were obtained from naive CD8+ T cells from PBMCs. All receptors come from a young man in good health. Some clones in this sample may be carry-over from other donors' samples.

This chain joins TRBV5-1 and TRBJ2-1, with TRBD2 identical over 7 bases. The germline V gene has CDR1 SGHRS and CDR2 YFSETQ. This CDR3 has 14 amino acids. The V gene end was trimmed by 6 bases and the J gene end by 3 bases; junction bases not matched to a gene: 6. In DNA form, the CDR3 reads TGCGCCAGCAATGGGGAGGGAAGCTACAATGAGCAGTTCTTC. It codes for CASNGEGSYNEQFF. Supplemented by reference TRBV5-1 and TRBJ2-1, the full variable domain reads KAGVTQTPRYLIKTRGQQVTLSCSPISGHRSVSWYQQTPGQGLQFLFEYFSETQRNKGNFPGRFSGRQFSNSRSEMNVSTLELGDSALYLCASNGEGSYNEQFFGPGTRLTVL.

This sequence joins TRBV6-5 and TRBJ2-3; 12 bases map to TRBD2. Germline V gives CDR1 MNHEY, CDR2 SVGAGI. The length of the CDR3 is 14 residues. J was trimmed by 6 bases and V by 10 bases; bases with no gene match: 8. The CDR3 sequence: CATSSGRAMDTQYF. The CDR3 coding sequence is TGTGCCACCTCTAGCGGGAGGGCCATGGATACGCAGTATTTT.

The chain employs TRBV28 and TRBJ2-1, with a tentative D call TRBD2 (5 bases). CDR1 MDHEN and CDR2 SYDVKM come from the germline V gene. Trimming pared 4 bases from V and 9 bases from J, leaving 13 bases between. The length of the CDR3 is 13 residues. The CDR3 region is CASSYLEGGEQFF. The CDR3 bases are TGTGCCAGCAGTTACTTAGAGGGCGGTGAGCAGTTCTTC.

Note on this clone: This specimen includes other DNA sequences encoding the same CDR3. The chain joins TRBV7-6 to TRBJ1-1, with 9 bases lining up with TRBD1. This CDR3 has 14 residues. Losses at the gene ends were 1 base for V and 5 bases for J; bases not matched to a gene: 2. The germline gives CDR1 SGHVS, CDR2 FNYEAQ. The CDR3 bases are TGTGCCAGCAGCTTAGGGACAGGGGCGACTGAAGCTTTCTTT. Its translation: CASSLGTGATEAFF.

V and J are TRBV2 and TRBJ2-7; 12 bases agree with TRBD1. The ends lost 5 bases at V and 7 bases at J; junction bases unmatched: 12. In germline, CDR1 is SNHLY, CDR2 FYNNEI. This CDR3 contains 16 residues. CDR3 nucleotides: TGTGCCAGCAGTCTAACCCCGGGACAGGGGGCGCGAGAGCAGTACTTC. It yields the protein CASSLTPGQGAREQYF.

The chain carries TRBV28 and TRBJ2-7; the match to TRBD2 covers 13 bases. CDR1 and CDR2 (germline): MDHEN, SYDVKM. CDR3 length equals 15 residues. Losses at the gene ends were 6 bases for V and 2 bases for J; bases not matched to a gene: 4. The CDR3 bases are TGTGCCAGCAGAGGACTAGCGGGAGTCCCCTACGAGCAGTACTTC. This sequence encodes CASRGLAGVPYEQYF.

J is TRBJ1-2 and V is TRBV7-8, with D possibly TRBD1 on 5 matching bases. V dropped 5 bases and J dropped 1 base, with 11 bases sitting between them. This CDR3 has 14 residues. The germline V gene encodes CDR1 SGHVS and CDR2 FQNEAQ. The CDR3 bases are TGTGCCAGCAGCCCACTAAGGGGTAACTATGGCTACACCTTC. Protein sequence: CASSPLRGNYGYTF.

This chain connects TRBV7-9 to TRBJ1-1; maybe TRBD1 (6 bases). V lost 3 bases, J lost 3 bases, and 14 bases lay in between. The CDR3 consists of 15 residues. The germline CDR1 and CDR2 sequences are SEHNR and FQNEAQ (reference sequence). CDR3 nucleotide sequence: TGTGCCAGCAGCTTTGGGGGGCTTTTCGACACTGAAGCTTTCTTT. The encoded protein is CASSFGGLFDTEAFF.

The J gene is TRBJ2-7, the V gene TRBV7-2; 9 bases agree with TRBD2. The J segment lost 0 bases and the V segment lost 5 bases, leaving 14 bases of the junction unmatched. The CDR3 spans 18 residues. CDR1 is SGHTA, CDR2 FQGNSA, per germline. CDR3 protein: CASSRLTSGIRSSYEQYF. The DNA of the CDR3 is TGTGCCAGCAGCCGACTGACTAGCGGCATTAGGAGCTCCTACGAGCAGTACTTC.

This clone was observed a single time. The CDR3 coding sequence is TGTGCCACCAGCGGGGACGGGGGAGACTATGGCTACACCTTC. It yields the protein CATSGDGGDYGYTF. The gene calls are TRBV15 and TRBJ1-2, with a tentative D call TRBD1 (5 bases). CDR1 and CDR2 (germline): LNHNV, YYDKDF (reference sequence). Trimming removed 5 bases at V and 3 bases at J, with 13 bases between. The CDR3 loop spans 14 amino acids.

The chain recombines TRBV10-1 with TRBJ1-1; TRBD1 agrees at 8 bases. Trimming cost V 0 bases and J 5 bases; bases outside gene matches: 5. The length of the CDR3 is 15 residues. Germline assignment: CDR1 WNHNN and CDR2 SYGVQD (reference sequence). The CDR3, as DNA: TGCGCCAGCAGTGAGTCGAGACAGGGGAGGACTGAAGCTTTCTTT. Protein product: CASSESRQGRTEAFF.

The V call is TRBV11-2, the J call TRBJ2-7, with 8 bases that match TRBD1. CDR1 is SGHAT, CDR2 FQNNGV, per germline. CDR3 size: 14 residues. V gave up 3 bases and J gave up 5 bases; unmatched junction bases: 6. CDR3 in DNA: TGTGCCAGCAGCTTTGACAGGGGTCTGAACGAGCAGTACTTC. This sequence encodes CASSFDRGLNEQYF.

To note about this clone: The same CDR3 is also encoded by other DNA sequences in this sample. The chain carries TRBV7-9 and TRBJ2-5, with 7 positions matching TRBD1. This CDR3 region has 13 residues. Germline V lookup: CDR1 SEHNR, CDR2 FQNEAQ (reference sequence). The J segment lost 5 bases and the V segment lost 5 bases, leaving 5 bases of the junction unmatched. CDR3 protein: CASSLGQAETQYF. CDR3 nucleotides: TGTGCCAGCAGCCTCGGACAGGCGGAGACCCAGTACTTC.

This sequence joins TRBV29-1 and TRBJ2-5; 8 nucleotides agree with TRBD1. The J call may be wrong; the DNA end is better matched by TRBJ2-7. This CDR3 spans 12 amino acids. Germline V gives CDR1 SQVTM, CDR2 ANQGSEA. In DNA form, the CDR3 reads TGCAGCGCCCTAGACAGGGGCTACGAGCAGTACTTC. Residues: CSALDRGYEQYF.

The chain employs TRBV11-2 and TRBJ2-4, with D unresolved. The CDR3 spans 14 residues. V shed 7 bases and J shed 8 bases, with 18 bases lying between them. CDR1 is SGHAT and CDR2 is FQNNGV in the germline V gene. CDR3 nucleotides: TGTGCCAGCACTCCCCCCGGGCAGAGAGACATTCAGTACTTC. This sequence encodes CASTPPGQRDIQYF.

This chain joins TRBV29-1 and TRBJ2-1; D is ambiguous. CDR1 SQVTM and CDR2 ANQGSEA come from the germline V gene. This CDR3 is built from 11 residues. V was clipped by 6 bases and J by 10 bases, with 13 bases between them. In DNA form, the CDR3 reads TGCAGCGTGAGGAAGGGTTTCGAGCAGTTCTTC. Amino acid sequence: CSVRKGFEQFF.

The chain recombines TRBV11-2 with TRBJ2-3; 9 bases are shared with TRBD2. Losses at the gene ends were 4 bases for V and 5 bases for J; bases not matched to a gene: 10. The CDR3 is made up of 16 amino acids. Per the germline V gene, CDR1 is SGHAT and CDR2 is FQNNGV. Written as DNA, the CDR3 is TGTGCCAGCAGCTCCCTGGGGGCTAGCGGGGAAGATACGCAGTATTTT. Its translation is CASSSLGASGEDTQYF.

The rearrangement uses TRBV10-3 and TRBJ2-1; 8 bases are shared with TRBD1. CDR3 length: 13 residues. Looked up from germline, CDR1 is ENHRY and CDR2 is SYGVKD. The V segment lost 6 bases and the J segment 9 bases; nucleotides outside the gene matches: 7. The CDR3 region is CAIRPDRAAEQFF. In DNA, the CDR3 is TGTGCCATCAGACCGGACAGGGCTGCTGAGCAGTTCTTC.

In this sample, this clone turned up once. The rearrangement links TRBV5-1 to TRBJ2-3; D tentatively reads TRBD1 or TRBD2 (5 bases each). V lost 2 bases and J 0 bases, leaving 10 bases between the germline ends. From germline, CDR1 is SGHRS and CDR2 YFSETQ. This CDR3 region has 15 residues. CDR3 in amino acids: CASSFGTGSTDTQYF. In DNA, the CDR3 is TGCGCCAGCAGCTTCGGGACGGGAAGCACAGATACGCAGTATTTT.

The gene calls are TRBV4-3 and TRBJ2-5; 8 bases are shared with TRBD2. Trimming at V came to 4 bases and at J to 2 bases, leaving 9 bases not matched to a gene. CDR3 length equals 16 residues. Per germline, CDR1 LGHNA and CDR2 YSLEER. As DNA, the CDR3 is TGCGCCAGCAGCCCAGGGTACAGCGGGGGTCAAGAGACCCAGTACTTC. Residues: CASSPGYSGGQETQYF.

The rearrangement links TRBV11-2 to TRBJ2-7, with 9 bases fitting TRBD1. With 3 bases clipped from V and 3 bases from J, the junction kept 6 bases outside the gene matches. The germline V gene encodes CDR1 SGHAT and CDR2 FQNNGV. The CDR3 runs to 15 residues. This chain's CDR3 is CASSFGTGFFYEQYF. CDR3 bases: TGTGCCAGCAGCTTTGGGACAGGGTTTTTCTACGAGCAGTACTTC.